This T cell receptor (beta chain) was identified during a study of T cells after posttransplantation cyclophosphamide. Findings of the study overall: Later post-transplant blood repertoires were often dominated by donor CD8+ memory clones.

The naive gate required viable CD3+CD4+ or CD3+CD8+ cells with CCR7+CD45RA+CD45RO-CD95-CD27+CD28+ phenotype. Sequenced by immunoSEQ multiplex PCR; TCRdb stores in-frame clones only, minus some. The data hold some 20,000 clones, with 95% to 98% observed a single time. Per the germline V gene, CDR1 is SQVTM and CDR2 is ANQGSEA. J gave up 2 bases and V 4 bases, and 4 bases lay outside the gene matches. CDR3 length: 13 residues. Comments on this clone: The target antigen is unknown.

This rearrangement joins TRBV29-1 to TRBJ1-1, with TRBD1 matching over 7 bases. The specimen was naive CD4+ T cells sorted from PBMCs. The sequence came from a man between 35 and 55 years old in good health, CMV-negative, and a related stem cell transplant donor. CDR3 loop: CSVGYRGNTEAFF. The CDR3 DNA reads as TGCAGCGTTGGCTACAGGGGTAACACTGAAGCTTTCTTT. The complete variable domain, with remaining parts taken from reference TRBV29-1 and TRBJ1-1, reads SAVISQKPSRDICQRGTSLTIQCQVDSQVTMMFWYRQQPGQSLTLIATANQGSEATYESGFVIDKFPISRPNLTFSTLTVSNMSPEDSSIYLCSVGYRGNTEAFFGQGTRLTVV.